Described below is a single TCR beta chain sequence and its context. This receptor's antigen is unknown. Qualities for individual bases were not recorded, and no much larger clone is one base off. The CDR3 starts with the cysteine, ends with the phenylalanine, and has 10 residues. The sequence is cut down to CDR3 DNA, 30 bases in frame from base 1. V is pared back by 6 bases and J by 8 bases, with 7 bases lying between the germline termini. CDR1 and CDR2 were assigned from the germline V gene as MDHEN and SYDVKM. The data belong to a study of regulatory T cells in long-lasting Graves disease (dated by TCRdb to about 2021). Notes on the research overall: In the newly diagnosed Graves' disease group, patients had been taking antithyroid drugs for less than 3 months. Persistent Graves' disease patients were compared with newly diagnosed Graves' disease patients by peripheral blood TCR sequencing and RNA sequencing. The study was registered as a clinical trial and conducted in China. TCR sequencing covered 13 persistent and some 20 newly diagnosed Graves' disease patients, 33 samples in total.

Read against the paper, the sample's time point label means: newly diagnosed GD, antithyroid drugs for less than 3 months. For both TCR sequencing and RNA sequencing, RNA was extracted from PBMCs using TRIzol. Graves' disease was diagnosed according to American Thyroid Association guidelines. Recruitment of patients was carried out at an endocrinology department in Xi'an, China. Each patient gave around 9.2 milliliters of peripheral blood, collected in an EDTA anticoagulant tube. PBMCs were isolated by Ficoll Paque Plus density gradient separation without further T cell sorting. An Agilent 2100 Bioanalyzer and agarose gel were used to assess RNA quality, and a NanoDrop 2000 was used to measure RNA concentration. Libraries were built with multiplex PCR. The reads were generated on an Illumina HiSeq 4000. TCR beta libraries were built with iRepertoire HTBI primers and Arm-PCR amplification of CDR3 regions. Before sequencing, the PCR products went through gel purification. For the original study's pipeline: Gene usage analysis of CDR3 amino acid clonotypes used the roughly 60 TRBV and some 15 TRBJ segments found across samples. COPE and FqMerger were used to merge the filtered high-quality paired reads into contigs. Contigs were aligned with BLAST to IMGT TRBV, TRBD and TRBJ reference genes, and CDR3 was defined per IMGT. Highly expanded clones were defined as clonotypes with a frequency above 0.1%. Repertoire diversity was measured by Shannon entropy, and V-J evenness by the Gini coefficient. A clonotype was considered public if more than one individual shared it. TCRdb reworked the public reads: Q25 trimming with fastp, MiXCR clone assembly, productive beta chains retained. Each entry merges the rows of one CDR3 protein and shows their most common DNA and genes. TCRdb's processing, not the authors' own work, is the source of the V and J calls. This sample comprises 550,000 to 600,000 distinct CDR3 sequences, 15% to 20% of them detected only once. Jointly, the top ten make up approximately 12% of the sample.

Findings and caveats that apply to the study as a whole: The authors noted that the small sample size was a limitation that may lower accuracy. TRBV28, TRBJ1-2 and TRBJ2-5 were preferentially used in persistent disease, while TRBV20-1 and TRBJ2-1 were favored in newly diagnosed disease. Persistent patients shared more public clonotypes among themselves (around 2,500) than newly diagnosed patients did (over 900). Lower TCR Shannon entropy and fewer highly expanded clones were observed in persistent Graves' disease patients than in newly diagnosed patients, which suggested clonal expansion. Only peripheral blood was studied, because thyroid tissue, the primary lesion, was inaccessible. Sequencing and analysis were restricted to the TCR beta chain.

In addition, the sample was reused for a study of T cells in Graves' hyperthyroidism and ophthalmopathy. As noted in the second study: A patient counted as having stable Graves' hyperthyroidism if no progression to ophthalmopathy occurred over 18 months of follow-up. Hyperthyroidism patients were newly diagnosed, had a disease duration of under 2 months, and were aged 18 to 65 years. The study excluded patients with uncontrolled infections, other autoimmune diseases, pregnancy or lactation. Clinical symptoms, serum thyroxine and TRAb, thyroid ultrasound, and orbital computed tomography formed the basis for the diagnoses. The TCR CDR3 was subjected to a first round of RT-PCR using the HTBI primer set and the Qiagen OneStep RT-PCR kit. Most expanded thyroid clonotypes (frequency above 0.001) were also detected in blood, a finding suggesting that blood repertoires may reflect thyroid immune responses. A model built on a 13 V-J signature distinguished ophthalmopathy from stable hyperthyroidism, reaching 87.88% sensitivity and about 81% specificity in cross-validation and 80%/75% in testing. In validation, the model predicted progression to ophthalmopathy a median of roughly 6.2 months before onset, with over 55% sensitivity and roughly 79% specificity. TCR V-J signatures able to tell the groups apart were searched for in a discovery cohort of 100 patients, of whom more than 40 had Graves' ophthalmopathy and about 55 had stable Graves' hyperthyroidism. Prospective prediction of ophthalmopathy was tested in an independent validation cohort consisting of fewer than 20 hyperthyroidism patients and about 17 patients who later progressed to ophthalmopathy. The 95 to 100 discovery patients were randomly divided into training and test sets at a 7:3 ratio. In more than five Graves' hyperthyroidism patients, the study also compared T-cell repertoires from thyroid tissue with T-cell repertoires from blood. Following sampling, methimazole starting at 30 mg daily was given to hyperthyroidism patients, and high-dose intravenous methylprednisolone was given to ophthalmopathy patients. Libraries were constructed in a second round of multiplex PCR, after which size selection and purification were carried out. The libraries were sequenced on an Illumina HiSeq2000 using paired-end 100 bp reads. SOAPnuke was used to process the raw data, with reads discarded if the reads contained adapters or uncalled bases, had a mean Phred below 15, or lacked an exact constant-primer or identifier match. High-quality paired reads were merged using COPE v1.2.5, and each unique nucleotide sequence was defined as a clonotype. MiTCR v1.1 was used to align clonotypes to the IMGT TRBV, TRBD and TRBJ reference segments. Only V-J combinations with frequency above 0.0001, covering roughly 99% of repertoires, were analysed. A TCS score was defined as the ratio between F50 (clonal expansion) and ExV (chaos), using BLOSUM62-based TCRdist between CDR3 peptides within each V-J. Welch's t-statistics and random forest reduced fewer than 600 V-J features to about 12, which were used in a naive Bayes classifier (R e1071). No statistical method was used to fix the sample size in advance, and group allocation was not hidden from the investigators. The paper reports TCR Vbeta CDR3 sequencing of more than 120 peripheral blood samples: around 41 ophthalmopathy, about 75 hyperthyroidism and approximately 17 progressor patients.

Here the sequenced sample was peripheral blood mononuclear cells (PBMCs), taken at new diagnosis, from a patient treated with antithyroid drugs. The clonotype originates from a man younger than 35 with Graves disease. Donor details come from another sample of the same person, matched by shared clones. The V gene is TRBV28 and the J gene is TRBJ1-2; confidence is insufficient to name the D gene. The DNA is TGTGCCAGCAGAGAAGAGGGCTACACCTTC. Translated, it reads CASREEGYTF.